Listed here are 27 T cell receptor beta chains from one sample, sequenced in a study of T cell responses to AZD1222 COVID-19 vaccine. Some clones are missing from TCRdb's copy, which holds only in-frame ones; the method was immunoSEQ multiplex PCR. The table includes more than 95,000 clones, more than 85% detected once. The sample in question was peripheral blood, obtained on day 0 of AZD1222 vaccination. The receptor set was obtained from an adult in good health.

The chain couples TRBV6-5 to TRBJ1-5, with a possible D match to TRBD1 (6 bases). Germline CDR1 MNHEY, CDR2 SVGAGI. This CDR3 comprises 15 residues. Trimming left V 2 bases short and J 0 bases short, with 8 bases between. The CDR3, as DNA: TGTGCCAGCAGTTACGACAGGAATAGCAATCAGCCCCAGCATTTT. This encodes CASSYDRNSNQPQHF.

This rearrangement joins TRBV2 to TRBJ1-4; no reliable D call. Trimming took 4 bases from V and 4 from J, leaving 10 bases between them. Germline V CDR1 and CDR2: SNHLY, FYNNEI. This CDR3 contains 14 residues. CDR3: CASSGQLHNEKLFF. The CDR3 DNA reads TGTGCCAGCAGTGGACAACTTCATAATGAAAAACTGTTTTTT.

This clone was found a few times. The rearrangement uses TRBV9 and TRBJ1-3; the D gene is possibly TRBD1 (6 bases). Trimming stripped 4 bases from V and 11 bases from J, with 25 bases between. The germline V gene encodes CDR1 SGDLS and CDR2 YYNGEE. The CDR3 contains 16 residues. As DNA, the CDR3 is TGTGCCAGCAGCTCCGCCCCCGATCCTACAGGGAAGGCCATATATTTT. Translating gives CASSSAPDPTGKAIYF.

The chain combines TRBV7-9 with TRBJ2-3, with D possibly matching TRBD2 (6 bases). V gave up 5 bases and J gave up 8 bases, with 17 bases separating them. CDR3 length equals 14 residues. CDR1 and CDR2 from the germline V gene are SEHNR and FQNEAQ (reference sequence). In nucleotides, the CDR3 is TGTGCCAGCAGCCCATTGGGCGGGGTAGGTACGCAGTATTTT. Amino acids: CASSPLGGVGTQYF.

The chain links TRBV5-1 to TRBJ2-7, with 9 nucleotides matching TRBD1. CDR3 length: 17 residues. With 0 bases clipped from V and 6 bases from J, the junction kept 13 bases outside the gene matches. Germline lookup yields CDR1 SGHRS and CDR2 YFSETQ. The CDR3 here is CASSLASEGQGFLEQYF. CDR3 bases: TGCGCCAGCAGCTTGGCCTCGGAGGGACAGGGATTTCTCGAGCAGTACTTC.

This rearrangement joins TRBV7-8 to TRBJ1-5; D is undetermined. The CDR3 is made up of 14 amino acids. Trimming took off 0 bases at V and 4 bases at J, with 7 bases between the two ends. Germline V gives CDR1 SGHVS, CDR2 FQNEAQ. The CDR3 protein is CASSLARSNQPQHF. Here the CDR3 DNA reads TGTGCCAGCAGCTTAGCAAGGTCTAATCAGCCCCAGCATTTT.

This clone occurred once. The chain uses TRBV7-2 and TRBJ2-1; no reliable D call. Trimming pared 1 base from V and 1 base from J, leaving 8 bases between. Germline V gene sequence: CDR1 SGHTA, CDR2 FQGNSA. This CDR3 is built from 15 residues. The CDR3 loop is CASSLGWGSYNEQFF. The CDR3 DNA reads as TGTGCCAGCAGCTTAGGGTGGGGATCCTACAATGAGCAGTTCTTC.

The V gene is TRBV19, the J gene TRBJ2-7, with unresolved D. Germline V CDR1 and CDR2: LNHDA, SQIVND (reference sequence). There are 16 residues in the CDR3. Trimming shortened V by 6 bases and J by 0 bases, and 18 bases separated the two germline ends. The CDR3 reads CASSPGPGQSSYEQYF. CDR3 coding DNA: TGTGCCAGTAGCCCCGGTCCGGGCCAAAGCTCCTACGAGCAGTACTTC. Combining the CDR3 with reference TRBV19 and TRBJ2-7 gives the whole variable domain DGGITQSPKYLFRKEGQNVTLSCEQNLNHDAMYWYRQDPGQGLRLIYYSQIVNDFQKGDIAEGYSVSREKKESFPLTVTSAQKNPTAFYLCASSPGPGQSSYEQYFGPGTRLTVT.

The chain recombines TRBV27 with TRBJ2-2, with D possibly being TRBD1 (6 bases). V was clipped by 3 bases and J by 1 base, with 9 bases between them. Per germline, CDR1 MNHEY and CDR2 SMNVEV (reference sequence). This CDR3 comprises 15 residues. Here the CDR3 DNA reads TGTGCCAGCAGTTTTACAGGGATGAACACCGGGGAGCTGTTTTTT. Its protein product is CASSFTGMNTGELFF.

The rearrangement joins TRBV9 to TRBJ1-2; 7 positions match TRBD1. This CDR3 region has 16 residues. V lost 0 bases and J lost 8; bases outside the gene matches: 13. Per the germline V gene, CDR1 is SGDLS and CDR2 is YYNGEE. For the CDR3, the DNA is TGTGCCAGCAGCGTAGATCCAATAGGAGGGGGCGTCGGCTACACCTTC. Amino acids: CASSVDPIGGGVGYTF.

For the CDR3, the DNA is TGTGCCAGCAGTCCCGGAGTGGCGGGAGACAATGAGCAGTTCTTC. This translates into CASSPGVAGDNEQFF. This chain links TRBV6-5 with TRBJ2-1; TRBD2 matches 7 bases. CDR1 is MNHEY, CDR2 SVGAGI, per germline. J gave up 5 bases and V 5 bases, and 9 bases lay outside the gene matches. The CDR3 is made up of 15 amino acids.

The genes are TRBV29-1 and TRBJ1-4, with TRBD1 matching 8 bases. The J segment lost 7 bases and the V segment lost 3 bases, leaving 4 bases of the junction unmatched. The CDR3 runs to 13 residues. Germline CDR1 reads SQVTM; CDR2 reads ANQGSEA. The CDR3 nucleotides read TGCAGCGTTGAGGGACAGGAGTCTGAAAAACTGTTTTTT. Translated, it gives CSVEGQESEKLFF.

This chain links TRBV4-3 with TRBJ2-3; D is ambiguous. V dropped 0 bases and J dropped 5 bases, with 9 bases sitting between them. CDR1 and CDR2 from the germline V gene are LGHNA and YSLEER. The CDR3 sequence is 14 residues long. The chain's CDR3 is CASSQDMYVDTQYF. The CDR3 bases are TGCGCCAGCAGCCAAGATATGTATGTAGATACGCAGTATTTT.

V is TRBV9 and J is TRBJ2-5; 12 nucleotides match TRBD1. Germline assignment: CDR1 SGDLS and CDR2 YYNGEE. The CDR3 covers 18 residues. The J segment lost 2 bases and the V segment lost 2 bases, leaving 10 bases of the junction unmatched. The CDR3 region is CASSVEPRGQGAQETQYF. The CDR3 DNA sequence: TGTGCCAGCAGCGTGGAGCCTCGGGGACAGGGGGCTCAAGAGACCCAGTACTTC. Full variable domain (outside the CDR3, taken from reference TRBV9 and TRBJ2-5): DSGVTQTPKHLITATGQRVTLRCSPRSGDLSVYWYQQSLDQGLQFLIQYYNGEERAKGNILERFSAQQFPDLHSELNLSSLELGDSALYFCASSVEPRGQGAQETQYFGPGTRLLVL.

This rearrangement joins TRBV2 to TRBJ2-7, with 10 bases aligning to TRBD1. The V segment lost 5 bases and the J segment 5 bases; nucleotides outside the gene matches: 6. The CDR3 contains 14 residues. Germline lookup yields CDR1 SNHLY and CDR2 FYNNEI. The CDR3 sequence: CASSTDRGRHEQYF. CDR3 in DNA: TGTGCCAGCAGTACCGACAGGGGGCGGCACGAGCAGTACTTC. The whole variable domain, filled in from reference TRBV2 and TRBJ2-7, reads EPEVTQTPSHQVTQMGQEVILRCVPISNHLYFYWYRQILGQKVEFLVSFYNNEISEKSEIFDDQFSVERPDGSNFTLKIRSTKLEDSAMYFCASSTDRGRHEQYFGPGTRLTVT.

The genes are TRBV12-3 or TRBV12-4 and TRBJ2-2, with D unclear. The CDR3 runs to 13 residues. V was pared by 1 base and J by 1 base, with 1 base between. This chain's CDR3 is CASSLGNTGELFF. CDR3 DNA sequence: TGTGCCAGCAGTTTAGGGAACACCGGGGAGCTGTTTTTT.

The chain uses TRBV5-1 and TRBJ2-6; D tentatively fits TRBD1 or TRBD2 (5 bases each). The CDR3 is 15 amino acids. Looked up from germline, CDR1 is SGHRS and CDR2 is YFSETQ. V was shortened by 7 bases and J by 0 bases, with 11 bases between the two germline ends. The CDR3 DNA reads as TGCGCCAGCCGGGACGGAAGCTCTGGGGCCAACGTCCTGACTTTC. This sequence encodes CASRDGSSGANVLTF.

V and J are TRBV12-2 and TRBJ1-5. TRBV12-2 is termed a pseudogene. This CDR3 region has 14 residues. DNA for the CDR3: TGTGCAAGTCGCTTAGCTTCAGCCTATCAGCCCCAGCATTTT. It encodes CASRLASAYQPQHF.

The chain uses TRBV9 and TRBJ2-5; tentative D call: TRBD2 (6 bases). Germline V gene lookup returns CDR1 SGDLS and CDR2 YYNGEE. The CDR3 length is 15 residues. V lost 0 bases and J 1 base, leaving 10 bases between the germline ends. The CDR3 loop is CASSVGASVQETQYF. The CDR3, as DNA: TGTGCCAGCAGCGTAGGTGCTAGCGTCCAAGAGACCCAGTACTTC.

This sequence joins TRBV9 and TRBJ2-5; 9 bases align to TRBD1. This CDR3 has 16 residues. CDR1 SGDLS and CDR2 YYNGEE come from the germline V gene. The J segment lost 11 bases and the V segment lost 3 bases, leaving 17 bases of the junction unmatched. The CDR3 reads CASSAQSGTGLSEQYF. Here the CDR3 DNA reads TGTGCCAGCAGCGCTCAGTCCGGGACAGGGTTATCGGAACAGTACTTC.

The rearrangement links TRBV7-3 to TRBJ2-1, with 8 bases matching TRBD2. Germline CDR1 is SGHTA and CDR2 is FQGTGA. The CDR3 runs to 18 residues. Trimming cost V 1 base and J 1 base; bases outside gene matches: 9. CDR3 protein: CASSLIPVSGASYNEQFF. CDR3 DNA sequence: TGTGCCAGCAGCTTAATTCCAGTTAGCGGGGCATCCTACAATGAGCAGTTCTTC.

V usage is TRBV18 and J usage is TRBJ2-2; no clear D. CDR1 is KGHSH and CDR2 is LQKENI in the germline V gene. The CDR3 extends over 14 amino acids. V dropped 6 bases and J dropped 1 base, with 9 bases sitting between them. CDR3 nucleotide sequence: TGTGCCAGCTCTCCTAGAGGGAACACCGGGGAGCTGTTTTTT. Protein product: CASSPRGNTGELFF.

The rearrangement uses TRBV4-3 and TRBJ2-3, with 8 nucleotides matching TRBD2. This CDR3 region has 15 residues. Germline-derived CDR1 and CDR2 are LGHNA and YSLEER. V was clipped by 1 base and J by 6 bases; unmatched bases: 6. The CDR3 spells CASSQVSAGADTQYF. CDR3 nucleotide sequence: TGCGCCAGCAGCCAAGTATCAGCGGGGGCGGATACGCAGTATTTT.

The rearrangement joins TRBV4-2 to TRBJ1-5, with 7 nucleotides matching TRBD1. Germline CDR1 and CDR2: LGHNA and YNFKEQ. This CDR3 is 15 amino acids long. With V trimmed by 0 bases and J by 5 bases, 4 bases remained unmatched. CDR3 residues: CASSQDAQGHQPQHF. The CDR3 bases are TGTGCCAGCAGCCAAGATGCACAGGGGCATCAGCCCCAGCATTTT.

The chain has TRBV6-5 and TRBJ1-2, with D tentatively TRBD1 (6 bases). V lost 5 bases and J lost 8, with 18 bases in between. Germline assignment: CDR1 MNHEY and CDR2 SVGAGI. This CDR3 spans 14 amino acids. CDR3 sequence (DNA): TGTGCCAGCAGTACCCCCGGGGGGCATAGAGGCTACACCTTC. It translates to CASSTPGGHRGYTF.

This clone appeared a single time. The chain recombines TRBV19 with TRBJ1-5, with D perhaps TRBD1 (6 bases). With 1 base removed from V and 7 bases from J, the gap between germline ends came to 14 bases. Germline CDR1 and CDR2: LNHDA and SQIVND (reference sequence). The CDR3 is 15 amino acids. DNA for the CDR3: TGTGCCAGTAGTATAGGACGGGGGCTATGGCAGCCCCAGCATTTT. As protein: CASSIGRGLWQPQHF.

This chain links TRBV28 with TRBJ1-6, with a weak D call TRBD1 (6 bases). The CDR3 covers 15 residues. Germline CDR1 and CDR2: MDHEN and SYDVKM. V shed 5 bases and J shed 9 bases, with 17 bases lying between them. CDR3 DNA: TGTGCCAGCAGTACTAATGGGGGGGCAGGTTCACCCCTCCACTTT. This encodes CASSTNGGAGSPLHF. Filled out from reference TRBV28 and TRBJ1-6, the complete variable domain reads DVKVTQSSRYLVKRTGEKVFLECVQDMDHENMFWYRQDPGLGLRLIYFSYDVKMKEKGDIPEGYSVSREKKERFSLILESASTNQTSMYLCASSTNGGAGSPLHFGNGTRLTVT.